A selection of T cell receptor beta chains follows, all from one sample in a study of STAT3 mutations in large granular lymphocyte leukemia. Assay used: immunoSEQ multiplex PCR; TCRdb lists only in-frame clones, some missing. The repertoire holds about 9,200 clones, around 59% seen once, with about 8.3% in the top ten. Input material: peripheral blood mononuclear cells. Receptors were obtained from a boy aged 5-17 years with T-cell large granular lymphocyte leukemia. Some clones in this sample may be carry-over from other donors' samples. Both conserved end residues are part of each CDR3. D genes are given only for firm matches. Size is stated for part of the rows, as once, few or many counts, or as a class when the clone is expanded.

DNA	CDR3	D	J	size	V
TGTGCCTGGAGTGTGGGAACTGCCGGGACAGGGTTCGCACTTTATGGCTACACCTTC	CAWSVGTAGTGFALYGYTF	TRBD1	TRBJ1-2	NA	TRBV30
TGTGCCTGGAGTACCGGGACAGGGGGCGAGGATACGCAGTATTTT	CAWSTGTGGEDTQYF	TRBD1	TRBJ2-3	once	TRBV30
TGCGCCAGCAGCTTACTAGCGGGTCAAGAGACCCAGTACTTC	CASSLLAGQETQYF	TRBD2	TRBJ2-5	NA	TRBV5-1
TGCGCCAGCAGCCAAATGCGGGGTCACTACAATGAGCAGTTCTTC	CASSQMRGHYNEQFF	NA	TRBJ2-1	NA	TRBV4-1
TGCGCCAGCAGCTTGGCCAGGACTAGCGGAAGCTCCTACGAGCAGTACTTC	CASSLARTSGSSYEQYF	TRBD2	TRBJ2-7	NA	TRBV5-1
TGCGCCAGCACCAAGGGGCGATCGGACACTGAAGCTTTCTTT	CASTKGRSDTEAFF	NA	TRBJ1-1	NA	TRBV5-1
TGTGCCAGCAGCCTAAGGTCTACCCAGGGATCACCCCTCCACTTT	CASSLRSTQGSPLHF	NA	TRBJ1-6	few	TRBV7-9
TGTGCTAGTGGTTCCGGACTGACTAGCACAGATACGCAGTATTTT	CASGSGLTSTDTQYF	NA	TRBJ2-3	NA	TRBV12-5
TGTGCCAGCTCACCATGGAAGGACTACGAGCAGTACTTC	CASSPWKDYEQYF	NA	TRBJ2-7	NA	TRBV18
TGTGCCAGCAGCTACAGGGCGAGCAATTCACCCCTCCACTTT	CASSYRASNSPLHF	NA	TRBJ1-6	NA	TRBV7-2
TGTGCCAGCAGCCCCCTATTGAGCTCTGGGGCCAACGTCCTGACTTTC	CASSPLLSSGANVLTF	NA	TRBJ2-6	NA	TRBV6-6
TGTGCCAGCAGCCGATGGACAGGGCTCTACGAGCAGTACTTC	CASSRWTGLYEQYF	TRBD1	TRBJ2-7	few	TRBV6-5
TGTGCCTGGAGCCCCGAATTCTATGGCTACACCTTC	CAWSPEFYGYTF	NA	TRBJ1-2	NA	TRBV30
TGTGCCAGCTCCCCAGATCCGGACAGGGGGAATCAGCCCCAGCATTTT	CASSPDPDRGNQPQHF	TRBD1	TRBJ1-5	NA	TRBV18
TGTGCCAGCTCACCAACGAGGGAAGGAAACACCATATATTTT	CASSPTREGNTIYF	NA	TRBJ1-3	NA	TRBV18
TGTGCCAGCAGCCCTAAAATCTCTGGAAACACCATATATTTT	CASSPKISGNTIYF	NA	TRBJ1-3	NA	TRBV7-9
TGTGCCAGCAGCTTGGGACAGAATCAGCCCCAGCATTTT	CASSLGQNQPQHF	NA	TRBJ1-5	NA	TRBV5-4
TGTGCCAGCAGCTTCAGGGAAAGCGACTATGGCTACACCTTC	CASSFRESDYGYTF	NA	TRBJ1-2	once	TRBV7-9
TGTGCCTGGAGTGTTGGACAGCCGAACACTGAAGCTTTCTTT	CAWSVGQPNTEAFF	NA	TRBJ1-1	NA	TRBV30
TGTGCCAGCAGCCCCCCGGGGGCCGGCGAGCAGTACTTC	CASSPPGAGEQYF	NA	TRBJ2-7	NA	TRBV13
TGTGCCAGCAGCCAAGCAGAAAGTTGGGAGGATACGCAGTATTTT	CASSQAESWEDTQYF	NA	TRBJ2-3	NA	TRBV4-2
TGCGCCAGCAGCTCCGGACAGGTAGAGTCCGATGAGCAGTTCTTC	CASSSGQVESDEQFF	TRBD1	TRBJ2-1	NA	TRBV5-1
TGTGCCTGGGAGGGGGGCTACGAGCAGTACTTC	CAWEGGYEQYF	NA	TRBJ2-7	NA	TRBV30
TGCGCCAGCAGCCGGGGACAGGGGGCCTACACTGAAGCTTTCTTT	CASSRGQGAYTEAFF	TRBD1	TRBJ1-1	NA	TRBV5-1
TGTGCCAGCAGTGACTCGGAGGCGGCCGGGGAGCTGTTTTTT	CASSDSEAAGELFF	NA	TRBJ2-2	NA	TRBV6-6
TGTGCCAGTTCCAACCACAGGGGAAACTATGGCTACACCTTC	CASSNHRGNYGYTF	TRBD1	TRBJ1-2	NA	TRBV2
TGTGCCAGCAGCTTACTTGGTTCACCCCTCCACTTT	CASSLLGSPLHF	NA	TRBJ1-6	NA	TRBV7-9
TGCAGCGTTGGCTTGGGTGCCTACAATGAGCAGTTCTTC	CSVGLGAYNEQFF	NA	TRBJ2-1	NA	TRBV29-1
TGTGCCAGCAGCTTAGGCCGGGCCTATAGCAATCAGCCCCAGCATTTT	CASSLGRAYSNQPQHF	NA	TRBJ1-5	few	TRBV13
TGTGCCAGCAGCTTAGCGCTTCCCTACGAGCAGTACTTC	CASSLALPYEQYF	NA	TRBJ2-7	few	TRBV7-8
TGTGCCAGCAGTTACAGGCAGGGTTCAACTAATGAAAAACTGTTTTTT	CASSYRQGSTNEKLFF	NA	TRBJ1-4	few	TRBV6-6
TGTGCCTGGAGGTCTGGGGATTACAATTCACCCCTCCACTTT	CAWRSGDYNSPLHF	NA	TRBJ1-6	few	TRBV30
TGTGCCATCACCAGAGGTTCGGGGAGGGACACTGAAGCTTTCTTT	CAITRGSGRDTEAFF	NA	TRBJ1-1	few	TRBV10-3
TGTGCCATCAGTTCGGACAGGGGATATGGCTACACCTTC	CAISSDRGYGYTF	TRBD1	TRBJ1-2	NA	TRBV10-3
TGCAGCGTTAAACCCACCGGACAGGCGGCTAATGAAAAACTGTTTTTT	CSVKPTGQAANEKLFF	TRBD1	TRBJ1-4	few	TRBV29-1
TGTGCCAGCAGTTACTCTTGGGACGGGCCCTACGAGCAGTACTTC	CASSYSWDGPYEQYF	NA	TRBJ2-7	NA	TRBV6-6
TGTGCCAGCAGCTTGGGAACAGGCTTGCCCTCTGGAAACACCATATATTTT	CASSLGTGLPSGNTIYF	NA	TRBJ1-3	NA	TRBV5-4
TGCGCCAGCAGCTTGGCCCCGGGGGACTATGGCTACACCTTC	CASSLAPGDYGYTF	NA	TRBJ1-2	once	TRBV5-1
TGTGCCACCGCAGCTGGGACAGGGAAAAGTTCACCCCTCCACTTT	CATAAGTGKSSPLHF	TRBD1	TRBJ1-6	few	TRBV10-3
TGTGCCAGCAGCCAGCCGACGGGGGCCCGGACTTCACCCCTCCACTTT	CASSQPTGARTSPLHF	NA	TRBJ1-6	few	TRBV4-2
TGTGCCAGCAGCAGGGGACTAGCGGGAGTAGGGGGGGAGACCCAGTACTTC	CASSRGLAGVGGETQYF	TRBD2	TRBJ2-5	few	TRBV5-4
TGCGCCAGCAGCTTCGGACAGTCGGTCCACGAGCAGTACTTC	CASSFGQSVHEQYF	NA	TRBJ2-7	NA	TRBV5-1
TGTGCCATCAGATCCCGGGACACCCCTGAAGCTTTCTTT	CAIRSRDTPEAFF	NA	TRBJ1-1	few	TRBV10-3
TGTGCCAGCTCACCAGTCCAGGGGTCATCACCCCTCCACTTT	CASSPVQGSSPLHF	NA	TRBJ1-6	NA	TRBV18
TGTGCCAGCAGTTTTTCAGGGGGCGTTGAAGCTTTCTTT	CASSFSGGVEAFF	TRBD1	TRBJ1-1	NA	TRBV27
TGTGCCAGCAGCTTGATCGGGGCGCGTCAAGAGACCCAGTACTTC	CASSLIGARQETQYF	NA	TRBJ2-5	few	TRBV5-4
TGTGCCAGCAGCTTAGGCCGTTGGACAGGGGGCGGCGAAAAACTGTTTTTT	CASSLGRWTGGGEKLFF	TRBD1	TRBJ1-4	NA	TRBV13
TGTGCCAGCAGCCCTACAGGGATTAGCAATCAGCCCCAGCATTTT	CASSPTGISNQPQHF	NA	TRBJ1-5	NA	TRBV7-2